These T cell receptor beta chains were read from a single sample in a study of chemoradiotherapy in HPV16-positive cancers. TCRdb's table, derived via immunoSEQ multiplex PCR, lists solely in-frame clones and lacks some. Among approximately 5,000 clones listed, 74% were seen once. This specimen consisted of tumor tissue, obtained from a patient who underwent chemoradiotherapy. Every receptor here comes from a human donor with HPV-associated anogenital cancer. Each CDR3 is given with its conserved first and last residue. The order of the fields is D gene, J gene, V gene, CDR3 protein. D genes are given only for firm matches.

TRBD2	TRBJ2-3	TRBV30	CASGTTGADTQYF
.	TRBJ1-4	TRBV5-1	CASSLAPPATNEKLFF
.	TRBJ1-2	TRBV18	CASSPWRELVSYGSYTF
.	TRBJ2-7	TRBV18	CASSPPVGYEQYF
TRBD2	TRBJ2-5	TRBV5-1	CASSEGLAGEQETQYF
TRBD2	TRBJ2-5	TRBV7-2	CASSQGAGGETQYF
.	TRBJ1-3	TRBV19	CASSKDSRTSGNTIYF
TRBD1	TRBJ1-2	TRBV11-1	CASSLQKTRTGGYGYTF
TRBD1	TRBJ2-7	TRBV6-1	CASSVRDRGNEQYF
TRBD2	TRBJ2-7	TRBV28	CASSPHPWEGFYEQYF
.	TRBJ1-1	TRBV19	CASRPGRTEAFF
.	TRBJ2-7	TRBV7-8	CASSLGAQGIIHEQYF
.	TRBJ2-7	TRBV5-6	CASSLGQTTTYEQYF
.	TRBJ1-1	TRBV19	CASHFHGTEAFF
.	TRBJ2-1	TRBV9	CASSSQGGGRGHNEQFF
.	TRBJ2-7	TRBV9	CASSAGGTDLYEQYF
TRBD1	TRBJ2-7	TRBV6-5	CASSPPDRAIYEQYF
TRBD1	TRBJ1-2	TRBV5-8	CASSFSLTGEGYTF
.	TRBJ2-7	TRBV30	CAWSVYSLGSDYEQYF
TRBD2	TRBJ2-3	TRBV7-9	CASSRPLAGRTDTQYF
TRBD1	TRBJ2-7	TRBV19	CASKVGDRAYEQYF
.	TRBJ1-5	TRBV7-8	CASSLGSPVWNQPQHF
.	TRBJ2-7	TRBV11-1	CASSLATGSYEQYF
.	TRBJ2-1	TRBV29-1	CSVEVTSGIWNEQFF
TRBD2	TRBJ2-5	TRBV29-1	CSARSLAGGETQYF
.	TRBJ2-7	TRBV7-2	CASSLPGRREQYF
.	TRBJ2-2	TRBV25-1	CASSGASTNTGELFF
TRBD2	TRBJ2-5	TRBV9	CASSVGAAAGGLETQYF
.	TRBJ2-1	TRBV21-1	CASSLGGGDYNEQFF
.	TRBJ2-7	TRBV11-2	CASSLDGQGTYEQYF
.	TRBJ1-1	TRBV19	CASRHGPDYEAFF
.	TRBJ1-1	TRBV27	CASKSKDSGTEAFF
TRBD1	TRBJ1-4	TRBV10-2	CASSGPGGTVEKLFF
.	TRBJ2-7	TRBV14	CASSQGSNTREQYF
.	TRBJ2-2	TRBV11-1	CASSPTGTNTGELFF
.	TRBJ1-1	TRBV7-8	CASNEGGTRTEAFF